This T cell receptor (beta chain) comes out of a study of blood T cell repertoires in COVID-19. In the study overall: Some COVID-19 samples were acute and others convalescent; all came from the United States, Italy and Spain. T cells, B-cell-depleted T cells, or PBMCs provided the cDNA or gDNA that served as material.

In the original workflow: Reference gene primer amplification gave nucleated cell count estimates. Clones were sequenced by immunoSEQ multiplex PCR, and TCRdb holds only the in-frame ones, with some missing. V, J and clone size are those of that table, while D and trimming were read from the DNA. The table includes 250,000 to 300,000 clones, under 90% detected once. This TCR derives from a woman in her fifties or sixties with active or convalescent COVID-19. Specimen: peripheral blood.

This CDR3 reads CASSPPVGGYEQYF. The CDR3 DNA is TGTGCCAGCTCACCACCGGTCGGGGGCTACGAGCAGTACTTC. The V and J genes are TRBV18 and TRBJ2-7, with a tentative D call TRBD2 (6 bases). Germline V gene lookup returns CDR1 KGHSH and CDR2 LQKENI. The CDR3 is 14 amino acids. Trimming took 0 bases from V and 3 from J, leaving 9 bases between them.